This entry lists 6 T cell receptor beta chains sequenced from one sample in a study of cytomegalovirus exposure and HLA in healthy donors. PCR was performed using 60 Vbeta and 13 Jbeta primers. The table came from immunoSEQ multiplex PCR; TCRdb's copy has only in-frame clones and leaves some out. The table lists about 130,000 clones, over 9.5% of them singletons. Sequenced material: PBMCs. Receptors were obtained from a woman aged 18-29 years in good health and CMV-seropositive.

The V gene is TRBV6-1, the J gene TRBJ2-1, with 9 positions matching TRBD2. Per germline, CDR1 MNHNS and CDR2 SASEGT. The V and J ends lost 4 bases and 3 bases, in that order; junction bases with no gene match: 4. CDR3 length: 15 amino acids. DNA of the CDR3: TGTGCCAGCAGTGCGACTAGCGGAAACTACAATGAGCAGTTCTTC. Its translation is CASSATSGNYNEQFF.

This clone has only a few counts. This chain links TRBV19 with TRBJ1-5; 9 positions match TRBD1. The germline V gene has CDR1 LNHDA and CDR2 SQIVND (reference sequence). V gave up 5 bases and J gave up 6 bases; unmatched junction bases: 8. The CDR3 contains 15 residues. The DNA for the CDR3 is TGTGCCAGTAGTTACCGGGACAGGGAGATTCAGCCCCAGCATTTT. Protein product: CASSYRDREIQPQHF.

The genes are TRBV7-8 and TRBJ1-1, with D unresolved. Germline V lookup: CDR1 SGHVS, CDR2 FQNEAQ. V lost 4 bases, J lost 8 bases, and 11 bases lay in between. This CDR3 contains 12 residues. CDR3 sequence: CASSSTGFEAFF. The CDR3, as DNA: TGTGCCAGCAGCTCAACCGGTTTCGAAGCTTTCTTT.

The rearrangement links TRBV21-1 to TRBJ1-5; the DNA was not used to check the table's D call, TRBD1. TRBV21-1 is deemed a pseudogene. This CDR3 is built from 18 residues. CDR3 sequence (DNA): TGTGCCAGCAGCACCCGGGACAGGCCTCTGTATAGCAATCAGCCCCAGCATTTT. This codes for CASSTRDRPLYSNQPQHF.

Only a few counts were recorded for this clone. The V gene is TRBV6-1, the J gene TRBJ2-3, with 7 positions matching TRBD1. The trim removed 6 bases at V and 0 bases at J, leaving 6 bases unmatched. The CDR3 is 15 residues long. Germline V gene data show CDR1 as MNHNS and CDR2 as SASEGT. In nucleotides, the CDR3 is TGTGCCAGCAGGGGGACAGTTCCTAGCACAGATACGCAGTATTTT. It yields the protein CASRGTVPSTDTQYF.

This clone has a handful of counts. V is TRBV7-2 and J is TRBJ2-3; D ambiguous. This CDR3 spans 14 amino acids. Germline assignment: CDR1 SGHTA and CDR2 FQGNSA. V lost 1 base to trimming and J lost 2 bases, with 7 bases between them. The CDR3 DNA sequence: TGTGCCAGCAGCTTAGGACTTCTCACAGATACGCAGTATTTT. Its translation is CASSLGLLTDTQYF.